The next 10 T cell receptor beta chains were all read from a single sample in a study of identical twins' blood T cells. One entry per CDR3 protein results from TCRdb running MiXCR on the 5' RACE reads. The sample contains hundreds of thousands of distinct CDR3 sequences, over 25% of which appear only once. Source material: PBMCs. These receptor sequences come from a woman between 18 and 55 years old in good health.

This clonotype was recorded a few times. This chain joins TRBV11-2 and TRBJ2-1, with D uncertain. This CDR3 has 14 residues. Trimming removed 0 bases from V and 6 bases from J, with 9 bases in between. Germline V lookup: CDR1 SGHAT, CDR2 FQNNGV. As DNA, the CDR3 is TGTGCCAGCAGCTTAGATCTCGACCGCAATGAGCAGTTCTTC. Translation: CASSLDLDRNEQFF.

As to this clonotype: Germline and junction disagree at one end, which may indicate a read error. DNA of the CDR3: TGTGCCAGCACCTTACTAACAGGGGTTGGCACTGAAGCTTTCTTT. It yields the protein CASTLLTGVGTEAFF. This chain uses TRBV7-2 with TRBJ1-1, with TRBD1 identical over 7 bases. CDR1 is SGHTA, CDR2 FQGNSA, per germline. CDR3 length equals 15 residues.

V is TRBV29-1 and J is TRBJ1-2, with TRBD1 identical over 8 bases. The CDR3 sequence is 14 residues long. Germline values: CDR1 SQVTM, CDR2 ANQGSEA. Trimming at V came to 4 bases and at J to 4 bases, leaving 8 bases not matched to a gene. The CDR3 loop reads CSVAETGDFYGYTF. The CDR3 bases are TGCAGCGTTGCCGAGACAGGGGACTTCTATGGCTACACCTTC. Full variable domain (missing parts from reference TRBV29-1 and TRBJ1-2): SAVISQKPSRDICQRGTSLTIQCQVDSQVTMMFWYRQQPGQSLTLIATANQGSEATYESGFVIDKFPISRPNLTFSTLTVSNMSPEDSSIYLCSVAETGDFYGYTFGSGTRLTVV.

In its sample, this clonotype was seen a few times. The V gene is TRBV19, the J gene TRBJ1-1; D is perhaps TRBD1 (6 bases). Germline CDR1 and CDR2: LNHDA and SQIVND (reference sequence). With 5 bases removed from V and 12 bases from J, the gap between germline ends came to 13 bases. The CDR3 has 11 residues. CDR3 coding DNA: TGTGCCAGTAGTCAGGGGTTCAGGACTTTCTTT. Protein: CASSQGFRTFF.

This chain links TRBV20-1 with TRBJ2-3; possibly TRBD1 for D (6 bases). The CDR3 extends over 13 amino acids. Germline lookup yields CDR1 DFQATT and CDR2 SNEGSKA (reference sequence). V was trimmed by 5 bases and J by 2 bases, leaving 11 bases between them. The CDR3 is CSAPGTFTDTQYF. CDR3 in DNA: TGCAGTGCTCCGGGGACATTCACAGATACGCAGTATTTT.

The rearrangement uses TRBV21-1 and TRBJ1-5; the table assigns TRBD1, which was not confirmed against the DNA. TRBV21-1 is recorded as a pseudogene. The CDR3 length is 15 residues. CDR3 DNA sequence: TGTACCAGCAGCAAAGAGGACAGGGCTAGTCGGCCCCAGCATTTT. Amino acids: CTSSKEDRASRPQHF.

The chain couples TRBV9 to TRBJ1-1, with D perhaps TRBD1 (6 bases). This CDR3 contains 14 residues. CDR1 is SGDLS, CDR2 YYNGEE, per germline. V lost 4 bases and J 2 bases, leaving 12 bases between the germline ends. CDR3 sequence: CASSKGGGNTEAFF. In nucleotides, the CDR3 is TGTGCCAGCAGCAAAGGGGGGGGTAACACTGAAGCTTTCTTT. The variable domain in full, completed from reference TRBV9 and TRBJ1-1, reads DSGVTQTPKHLITATGQRVTLRCSPRSGDLSVYWYQQSLDQGLQFLIQYYNGEERAKGNILERFSAQQFPDLHSELNLSSLELGDSALYFCASSKGGGNTEAFFGQGTRLTVV.

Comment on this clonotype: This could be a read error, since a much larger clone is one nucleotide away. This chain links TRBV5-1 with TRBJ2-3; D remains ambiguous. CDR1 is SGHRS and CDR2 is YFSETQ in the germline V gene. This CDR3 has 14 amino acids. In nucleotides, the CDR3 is TGCGCCAGCGGCTTGGATCAGCGCACAGATACGCAGTATTTT. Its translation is CASGLDQRTDTQYF. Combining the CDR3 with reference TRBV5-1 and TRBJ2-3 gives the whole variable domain KAGVTQTPRYLIKTRGQQVTLSCSPISGHRSVSWYQQTPGQGLQFLFEYFSETQRNKGNFPGRFSGRQFSNSRSEMNVSTLELGDSALYLCASGLDQRTDTQYFGPGTRLTVL.

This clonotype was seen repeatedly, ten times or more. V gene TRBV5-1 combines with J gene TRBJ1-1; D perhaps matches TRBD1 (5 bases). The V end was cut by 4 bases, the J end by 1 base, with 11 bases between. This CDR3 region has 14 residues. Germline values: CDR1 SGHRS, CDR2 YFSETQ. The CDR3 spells CASSALTGNTEAFF. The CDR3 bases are TGCGCCAGCAGCGCATTAACAGGGAACACTGAAGCTTTCTTT. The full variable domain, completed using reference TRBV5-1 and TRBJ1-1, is KAGVTQTPRYLIKTRGQQVTLSCSPISGHRSVSWYQQTPGQGLQFLFEYFSETQRNKGNFPGRFSGRQFSNSRSEMNVSTLELGDSALYLCASSALTGNTEAFFGQGTRLTVV.

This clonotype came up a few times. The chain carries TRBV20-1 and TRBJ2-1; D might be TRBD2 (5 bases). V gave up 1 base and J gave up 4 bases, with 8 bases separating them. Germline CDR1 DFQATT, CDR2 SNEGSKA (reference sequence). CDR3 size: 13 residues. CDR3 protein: CSARGRDYNEQFF. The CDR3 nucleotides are TGCAGTGCTAGAGGTCGGGATTACAATGAGCAGTTCTTC.